A single sample is the source of the 24 T cell receptor beta chains below, sequenced in a study of CD8+CD57+ T cells in acquired aplastic anemia. The template for TCR beta VDJ and CDR3 sequence profiling was genomic DNA. TCRdb fed the reads into MiXCR, producing one record per CDR3 protein. The sample holds a few hundred thousand distinct CDR3 sequences, about two thirds seen once. The sequenced sample was sorted CD4+, CD8+, or CD8+CD57+ T cells (not recorded which) from PBMCs. The receptors derive from a human donor in good health, serving as a control.

The J gene is TRBJ2-5, the V gene TRBV6-5; D gene unclear. The CDR3 loop spans 14 amino acids. CDR1 and CDR2 from the germline V gene are MNHEY and SVGAGI. V lost 0 bases and J 5 bases, leaving 10 bases between the germline ends. CDR3 amino acids: CASSYSPSPETQYF. The CDR3 DNA reads TGTGCCAGCAGTTACTCTCCTAGTCCGGAGACCCAGTACTTC.

V gene TRBV7-2 combines with J gene TRBJ2-2; D not resolved. The CDR3 is 16 amino acids. The V end lost 5 bases, the J end lost 7 bases, and 20 bases lay between the germline ends. The V gene's germline CDR1 is SGHTA and CDR2 FQGNSA. DNA for the CDR3: TGTGCCAGCAGCCCATGCGTCATAAGGCGCCACGGGGAGCTGTTTTTT. It specifies CASSPCVIRRHGELFF.

This rearrangement joins TRBV7-2 to TRBJ2-2; either TRBD1 or TRBD2 may fit D (6 bases each). Trimming pared 5 bases from V and 0 bases from J, leaving 16 bases between. Germline V gives CDR1 SGHTA, CDR2 FQGNSA. This CDR3 region has 17 residues. CDR3 in amino acids: CASSLMGGRTNTGELFF. In DNA form, the CDR3 reads TGTGCCAGCAGCCTGATGGGGGGCCGCACGAACACCGGGGAGCTGTTTTTT.

As to this clonotype: An end of the junction differs from the germline gene, which may be a read error. The chain employs TRBV5-1 and TRBJ2-7; maybe TRBD1 (6 bases). The CDR3 totals 15 residues. The V gene's germline CDR1 is SGHRS and CDR2 YFSETQ. This chain's CDR3 is CASSAPEGRGYEQYF. CDR3 nucleotides: TGTGCCAGCAGCGCACCGGAAGGCAGGGGCTACGAGCAGTACTTC.

A remark on this clonotype: One end of the junction does not line up with germline, which may come from a read error. The chain links TRBV15 to TRBJ2-7; D ambiguous. Germline assignment: CDR1 LNHNV and CDR2 YYDKDF (reference sequence). There are 13 residues in the CDR3. CDR3 residues: CATSRAGGCEQDF. The CDR3 DNA reads as TGTGCCACCAGCAGGGCCGGCGGCTGCGAGCAGGACTTC.

This clonotype occurred a few times. The chain uses TRBV7-2 and TRBJ2-3; D not resolved. From germline, CDR1 is SGHTA and CDR2 FQGNSA. The ends were cut back, 1 base at V and 8 bases at J, with 7 bases in the middle. This CDR3 is 12 amino acids long. CDR3 DNA sequence: TGTGCCAGCAGCTTAGAAGCTGGTACGCAGTATTTT. Residues: CASSLEAGTQYF.

For this clonotype: Since no conserved phenylalanine or tryptophan closes the CDR3, a read error is the likely cause. It is unclear where the CDR3 begins or ends on the DNA, so no DNA is shown, and the CDR3 is as TCRdb lists it. The chain combines TRBV2 with TRBJ1-6; the DNA was not used to check the table's D call, TRBD1. The CDR3 contains 16 residues when both ends are counted. Per germline, CDR1 SNHLY and CDR2 FYNNEI. CDR3: CASSEAGVMATPSVRG.

This clonotype was recorded only once. The CDR3 sequence is CASSFQGHRVGEQFF. CDR3 coding DNA: TGTGCTAGTAGTTTTCAGGGCCATCGAGTTGGTGAGCAGTTCTTC. This chain uses TRBV12-3 or TRBV12-4 with TRBJ2-1, with D possibly TRBD1 on 5 matching bases. The CDR3 extends over 15 amino acids.

The chain recombines TRBV10-2 with TRBJ2-7; D is perhaps TRBD1 (5 bases). This CDR3 spans 14 amino acids. CDR1 is WSHSY, CDR2 SAAADI, per germline. The V end lost 3 bases, the J end lost 9 bases, and 18 bases lay between the germline ends. The CDR3 nucleotides read TGCGCCAGCAGTGAACAGACAGCTTACTCATCGCAGTACTTC. As protein: CASSEQTAYSSQYF.

The CDR3 region has the DNA TGTGCCAGCAGCCGCCCCCGGACAGGGGCCAACGTCCTGACTTTC. Translated: CASSRPRTGANVLTF. The chain joins TRBV5-7 to TRBJ2-6, with TRBD1 as a possible D gene (5 bases). TRBV5-7 is given ORF status, its function remaining uncertain. Trimming took off 4 bases at V and 4 bases at J, with 12 bases between the two ends. The CDR3 runs to 15 residues.

This clonotype was detected ten times or more. V and J are TRBV7-7 and TRBJ2-3, with D possibly TRBD1 on 5 matching bases. Germline-derived CDR1 and CDR2 are SSHAT and FNYEAQ (reference sequence). The CDR3 length is 15 residues. Trimming took off 6 bases at V and 0 bases at J, with 13 bases between the two ends. The chain's CDR3 is CASRAFTGSTDTQYF. The DNA for the CDR3 is TGTGCCAGCAGAGCTTTTACAGGTAGCACAGATACGCAGTATTTT.

At least ten counts were recorded for this clonotype. CDR3 sequence: CSVARTPYEQYF. The DNA of the CDR3 is TGCAGCGTTGCTCGTACACCCTACGAGCAGTACTTC. This rearrangement joins TRBV29-1 to TRBJ2-7; no definite D call. The CDR3 is 12 amino acids. The ends were cut back, 4 bases at V and 2 bases at J, with 9 bases in the middle. CDR1 and CDR2 (germline): SQVTM, ANQGSEA.

This clonotype showed up many times. The chain carries TRBV4-1 and TRBJ1-2; D gene ambiguous. This CDR3 has 14 amino acids. The V and J ends lost 2 bases and 2 bases respectively, with 9 bases between them. The germline V gene encodes CDR1 MGHRA and CDR2 YSYEKL. The CDR3 sequence is CASSQRLANYGYTF. In DNA, the CDR3 is TGCGCCAGCAGCCAAAGATTGGCCAACTATGGCTACACCTTC.

This clonotype was detected a few times. This sequence joins TRBV11-2 and TRBJ2-5; D might be TRBD1 (6 bases). Trimming took off 4 bases at V and 5 bases at J, with 17 bases between the two ends. In germline, CDR1 is SGHAT, CDR2 FQNNGV. The CDR3 has 15 amino acids. CDR3 in DNA: TGTGCCAGCAGCTCAGCAGGGGTAGGTGAGGAGACCCAGTACTTC. Residues: CASSSAGVGEETQYF. The entire variable domain, with the rest obtained from reference TRBV11-2 and TRBJ2-5, is as follows: EAGVAQSPRYKIIEKRQSVAFWCNPISGHATLYWYQQILGQGPKLLIQFQNNGVVDDSQLPKDRFSAERLKGVDSTLKIQPAKLEDSAVYLCASSSAGVGEETQYFGPGTRLLVL.

With respect to this clonotype: Relative to the germline gene, one junction end is altered; a read error may explain this. The V call is TRBV19, the J call TRBJ2-2; possibly TRBD2 for D (7 bases). Germline assignment: CDR1 LNHDA and CDR2 SQIVND (reference sequence). The CDR3 sequence is 15 residues long. CDR3 DNA: TGTGCCAGTAGTGGGGGGGGGGCGCTCTACGAGCAGCTGTTCTGG. Translation gives CASSGGGALYEQLFW.

CDR3 sequence: CASNERATNEKLFF. The CDR3 DNA reads TGTGCCAGCAACGAGAGGGCAACTAATGAAAAACTGTTTTTT. The chain joins TRBV7-2 to TRBJ1-4; no clear D gene. The CDR3 is 14 residues long. Trimming stripped 7 bases from V and 0 bases from J, with 9 bases between. CDR1 SGHTA and CDR2 FQGNSA come from the germline V gene.

As regards this clonotype: The junction shows a germline mismatch at one end, possibly a read error. The rearrangement links TRBV19 to TRBJ2-3; D is ambiguous. The CDR3 spans 13 residues. The V gene's germline CDR1 is LNHDA and CDR2 SQIVND (reference sequence). The DNA of the CDR3 is TGTGCCAGTAGTATGAAGGCATCAGATTCGCAGTATTTC. Its translation: CASSMKASDSQYF.

This clonotype was seen many times. V usage is TRBV2 and J usage is TRBJ2-5; the D is unclear. CDR1 SNHLY and CDR2 FYNNEI come from the germline V gene. The CDR3 extends over 17 amino acids. V lost 7 bases to trimming and J lost 1 base, with 22 bases between them. The DNA for the CDR3 is TGTGCCAGCACTAAAAAAGGTCCCGGACGGGCCCAAGAGACCCAGTACTTC. As protein: CASTKKGPGRAQETQYF.

This clonotype was seen more than once but under ten times. The chain combines TRBV10-3 with TRBJ1-6; D is possibly TRBD1 (5 bases). Deletions cut 7 bases from V and 5 bases from J, with 9 bases between. Germline V gene sequence: CDR1 ENHRY, CDR2 SYGVKD. There are 13 residues in the CDR3. The CDR3 loop is CAITAGNNSPLHF. CDR3 DNA sequence: TGTGCCATCACGGCAGGGAATAATTCACCCCTCCACTTT.

CDR3 amino acids: CSASIINPRDSGNTIYF. CDR3 sequence (DNA): TGCAGTGCTAGTATCATCAATCCGAGGGACTCTGGAAACACCATATATTTT. The V call is TRBV20-1, the J call TRBJ1-3; no definite D call. In germline, CDR1 is DFQATT, CDR2 SNEGSKA (reference sequence). V was trimmed by 3 bases and J by 0 bases, leaving 18 bases between them. The CDR3 has 17 amino acids.

The chain has TRBV9 and TRBJ2-5, with 14 bases matching TRBD2. After removal of 4 bases from V and 7 bases from J, the junction contained 15 bases not matched to a gene. The germline gives CDR1 SGDLS, CDR2 YYNGEE. There are 18 residues in the CDR3. The CDR3, as DNA: TGTGCCAGCAGCCTATTGACTAGCGGGGGGGGGTGGAGAGGGACCCAGTACTTC. Protein sequence: CASSLLTSGGGWRGTQYF.

With respect to this clonotype: Lacking the conserved final phenylalanine or tryptophan, this CDR3 likely reflects a read error. The DNA is omitted, as the CDR3 cannot be located on it reliably, and the CDR3 follows TCRdb's listing. The chain joins TRBV7-2 to TRBJ2-5; whether TRBD1, the table's D call, matches the DNA was not checked. Germline lookup yields CDR1 SGHTA and CDR2 FQGNSA. The CDR3 extends over 13 residues, inclusive of both ends. CDR3 in amino acids: CASSNGCREQQTH.

The chain combines TRBV5-1 with TRBJ2-7; D is ambiguous. CDR3 length: 15 amino acids. With 0 bases removed from V and 3 bases from J, the gap between germline ends came to 13 bases. The germline V gene encodes CDR1 SGHRS and CDR2 YFSETQ. The CDR3: CASSLAPAGFYEQYF. The CDR3 DNA reads TGCGCCAGCAGCTTGGCACCGGCTGGGTTCTACGAGCAGTACTTC. Together with reference TRBV5-1 and TRBJ2-7, the CDR3 gives the full variable domain: KAGVTQTPRYLIKTRGQQVTLSCSPISGHRSVSWYQQTPGQGLQFLFEYFSETQRNKGNFPGRFSGRQFSNSRSEMNVSTLELGDSALYLCASSLAPAGFYEQYFGPGTRLTVT.

The rearrangement joins TRBV7-8 to TRBJ1-6; 10 bases match TRBD1. Germline lookup yields CDR1 SGHVS and CDR2 FQNEAQ. J was trimmed by 6 bases and V by 10 bases; bases with no gene match: 21. The CDR3 runs to 19 residues. CDR3 region: CANSTRLCGTGAFNSPLHF. The DNA of the CDR3 is TGTGCCAACAGTACAAGGTTATGTGGGACAGGGGCTTTTAATTCACCCCTCCACTTT.